This TCR beta chain derives from a study of blood T cell repertoires in COVID-19. For the study at large: PBMCs, B-cell-depleted T cells, or T cells were the source of the cDNA or gDNA that made up the material.

This clone was seen more than once but under ten times. Germline CDR1 LNHDA, CDR2 SQIVND (reference sequence). This CDR3 has 14 residues. The V segment lost 4 bases and the J segment 1 base; nucleotides outside the gene matches: 2. Original analysis: Reference gene primer amplification yielded estimated nucleated cell counts. The data were produced by immunoSEQ multiplex PCR, yet TCRdb's version contains in-frame clones alone and is incomplete. That table furnishes V, J and clone size, whereas the DNA furnished D and trimming. The data contain 250,000 to 350,000 clones, about 82% of them singletons. Source material: peripheral blood. The receptor's source is a woman between 45 and 65 years old with active or convalescent COVID-19. The V and J genes are TRBV19 and TRBJ2-7, with 9 bases aligning to TRBD1. The CDR3 nucleotides are TGTGCCAGTAGTAACAGGGGGCCATCCTACGAGCAGTACTTC. Translated: CASSNRGPSYEQYF.